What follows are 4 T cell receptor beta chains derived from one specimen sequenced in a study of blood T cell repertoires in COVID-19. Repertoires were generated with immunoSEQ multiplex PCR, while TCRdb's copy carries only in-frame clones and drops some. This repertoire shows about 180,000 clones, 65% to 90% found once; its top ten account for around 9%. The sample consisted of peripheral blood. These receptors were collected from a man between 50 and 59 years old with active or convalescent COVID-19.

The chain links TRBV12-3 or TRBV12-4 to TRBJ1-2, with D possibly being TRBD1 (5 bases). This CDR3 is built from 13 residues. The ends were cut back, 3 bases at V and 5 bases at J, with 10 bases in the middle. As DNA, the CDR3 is TGTGCCAGCAGTTTGGACACAAATTATGGCTACACCTTC. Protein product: CASSLDTNYGYTF.

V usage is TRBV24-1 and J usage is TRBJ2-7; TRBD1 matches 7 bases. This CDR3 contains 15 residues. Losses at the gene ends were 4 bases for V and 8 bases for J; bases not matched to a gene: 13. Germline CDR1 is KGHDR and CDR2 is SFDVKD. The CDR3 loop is CATSDAPPRDSKQYF. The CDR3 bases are TGTGCCACCAGTGACGCCCCCCCCAGGGACAGCAAGCAGTACTTC.

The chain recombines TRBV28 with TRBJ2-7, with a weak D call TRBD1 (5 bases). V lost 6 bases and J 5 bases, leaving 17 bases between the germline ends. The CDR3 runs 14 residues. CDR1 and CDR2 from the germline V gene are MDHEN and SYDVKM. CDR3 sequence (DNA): TGTGCCAGCAGCCTGACTTCAGGGAACCACGAGCAGTACTTC. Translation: CASSLTSGNHEQYF.

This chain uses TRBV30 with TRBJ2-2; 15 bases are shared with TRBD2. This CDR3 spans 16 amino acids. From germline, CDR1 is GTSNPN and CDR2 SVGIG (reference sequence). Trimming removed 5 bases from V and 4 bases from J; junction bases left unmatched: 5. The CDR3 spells CAWGWGLAGGTGELFF. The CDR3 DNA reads TGTGCCTGGGGATGGGGACTAGCGGGAGGCACCGGGGAGCTGTTTTTT. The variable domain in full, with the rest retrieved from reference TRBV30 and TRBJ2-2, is SQTIHQWPATLVQPVGSPLSLECTVEGTSNPNLYWYRQAAGRGLQLLFYSVGIGQISSEVPQNLSASRPQDRQFILSSKKLLLSDSGFYLCAWGWGLAGGTGELFFGEGSRLTVL.